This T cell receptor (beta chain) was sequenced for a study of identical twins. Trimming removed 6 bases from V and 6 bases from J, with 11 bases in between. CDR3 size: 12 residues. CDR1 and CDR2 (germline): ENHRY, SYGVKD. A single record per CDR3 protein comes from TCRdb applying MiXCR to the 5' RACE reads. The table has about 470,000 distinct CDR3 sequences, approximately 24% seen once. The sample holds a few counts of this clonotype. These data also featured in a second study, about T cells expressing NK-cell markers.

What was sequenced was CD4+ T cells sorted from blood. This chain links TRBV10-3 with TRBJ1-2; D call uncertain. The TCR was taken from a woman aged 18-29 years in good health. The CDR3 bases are TGTGCCATCAGGAGTGGCGGGCATGGCTACACCTTC. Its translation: CAIRSGGHGYTF.